Listed here is a single T cell receptor (beta chain). Antigen unknown. The source of the sample is a study of T cell responses to AZD1222 COVID-19 vaccine. General study points: Unmutated variant regions reportedly attract nearly half of all spike-specific TCRs.

The assay was immunoSEQ multiplex PCR, and TCRdb's table has in-frame clones only and misses some. This table has approximately 150,000 clones, roughly nine tenths appearing once. Germline CDR1 reads LNHNV; CDR2 reads YYDKDF (reference sequence). The V gene lost 3 bases and the J gene lost 4 bases, with 15 bases spanning the gap. This CDR3 has 15 amino acids. The sequence derives from an adult who received the AZD1222 COVID-19 vaccine. The chain uses TRBV15 and TRBJ2-5; unclear D gene. The sequences come from peripheral blood, collected 28 days after the second AZD1222 dose. The CDR3 spells CATSRADGPAETQYF. CDR3 coding DNA: TGTGCCACCAGCAGGGCTGATGGACCGGCAGAGACCCAGTACTTC.